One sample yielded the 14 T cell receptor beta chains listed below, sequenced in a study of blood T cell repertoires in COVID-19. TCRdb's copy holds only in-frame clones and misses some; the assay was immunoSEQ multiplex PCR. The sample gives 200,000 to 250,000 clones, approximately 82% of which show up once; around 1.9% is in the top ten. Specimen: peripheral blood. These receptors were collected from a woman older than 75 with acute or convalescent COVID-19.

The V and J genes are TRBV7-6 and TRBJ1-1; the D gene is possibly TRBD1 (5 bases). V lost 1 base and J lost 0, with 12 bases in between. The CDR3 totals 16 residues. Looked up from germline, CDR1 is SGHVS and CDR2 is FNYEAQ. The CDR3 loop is CASSLGAGPLNTEAFF. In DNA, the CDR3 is TGTGCCAGCAGCTTAGGAGCGGGACCCTTGAACACTGAAGCTTTCTTT.

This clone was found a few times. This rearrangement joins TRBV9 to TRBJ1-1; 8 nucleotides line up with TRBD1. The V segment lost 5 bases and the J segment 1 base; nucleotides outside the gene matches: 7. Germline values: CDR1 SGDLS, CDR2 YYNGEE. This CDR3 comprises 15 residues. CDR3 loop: CASSGTGGWNTEAFF. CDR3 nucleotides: TGTGCCAGCAGTGGAACAGGGGGATGGAACACTGAAGCTTTCTTT. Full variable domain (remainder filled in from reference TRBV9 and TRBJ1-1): DSGVTQTPKHLITATGQRVTLRCSPRSGDLSVYWYQQSLDQGLQFLIQYYNGEERAKGNILERFSAQQFPDLHSELNLSSLELGDSALYFCASSGTGGWNTEAFFGQGTRLTVV.

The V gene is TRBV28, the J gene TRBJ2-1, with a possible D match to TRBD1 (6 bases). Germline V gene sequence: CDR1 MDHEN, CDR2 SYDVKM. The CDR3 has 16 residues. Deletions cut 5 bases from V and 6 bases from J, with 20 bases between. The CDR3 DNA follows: TGTGCCAGCAGTCCCCAGGATCCGGGACAAGTCAATGAGCAGTTCTTC. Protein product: CASSPQDPGQVNEQFF.

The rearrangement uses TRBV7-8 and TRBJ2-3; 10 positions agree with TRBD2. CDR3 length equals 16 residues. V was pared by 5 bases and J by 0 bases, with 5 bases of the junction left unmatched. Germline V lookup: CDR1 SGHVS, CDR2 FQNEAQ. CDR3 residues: CASSPSGGVSTDTQYF. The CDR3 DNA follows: TGTGCCAGCAGCCCCAGCGGGGGGGTTAGCACAGATACGCAGTATTTT.

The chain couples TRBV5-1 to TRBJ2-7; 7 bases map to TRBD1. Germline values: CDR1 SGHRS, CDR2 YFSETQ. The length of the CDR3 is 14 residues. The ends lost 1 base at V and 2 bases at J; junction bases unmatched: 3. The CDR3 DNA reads TGCGCCAGCAGCTTGCAGGGGGAAGCCTACGAGCAGTACTTC. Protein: CASSLQGEAYEQYF.

The chain's CDR3 is CASSASGQGGTYEQYF. CDR3 in DNA: TGTGCCAGCAGTGCCTCCGGACAGGGCGGTACCTACGAGCAGTACTTC. The genes are TRBV25-1 and TRBJ2-7; TRBD1 aligns across 8 bases. This CDR3 comprises 16 residues. Trimming at V came to 4 bases and at J to 2 bases, leaving 10 bases not matched to a gene. CDR1 MGHDK and CDR2 SYGVNS come from the germline V gene.

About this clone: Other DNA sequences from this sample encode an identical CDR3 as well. The CDR3 region is CASSFGQGTNEKLFF. The CDR3 nucleotides are TGTGCCAGCAGTTTCGGCCAGGGAACTAATGAAAAACTGTTTTTT. The chain carries TRBV28 and TRBJ1-4; possible D gene TRBD1, 5 bases. The CDR3 runs to 15 residues. The ends were cut back, 3 bases at V and 1 base at J, with 9 bases in the middle. CDR1 and CDR2 from the germline V gene are MDHEN and SYDVKM.

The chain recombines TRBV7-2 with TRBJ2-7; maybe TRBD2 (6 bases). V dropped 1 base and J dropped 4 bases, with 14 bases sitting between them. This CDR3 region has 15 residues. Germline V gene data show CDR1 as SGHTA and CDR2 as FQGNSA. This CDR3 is CASSLVPGEVYEQYF. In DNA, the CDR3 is TGTGCCAGCAGCTTAGTTCCGGGAGAAGTATACGAGCAGTACTTC.

CDR3 nucleotides: TGCGCCAGCAGCTTGGGTGGGACAGGCGGGCACATTCAGTACTTC. Its protein is CASSLGGTGGHIQYF. The V and J genes are TRBV5-1 and TRBJ2-4, with 8 bases identical to TRBD1. CDR3 length: 15 amino acids. Looked up from germline, CDR1 is SGHRS and CDR2 is YFSETQ. The ends lost 0 bases at V and 8 bases at J; junction bases unmatched: 7.

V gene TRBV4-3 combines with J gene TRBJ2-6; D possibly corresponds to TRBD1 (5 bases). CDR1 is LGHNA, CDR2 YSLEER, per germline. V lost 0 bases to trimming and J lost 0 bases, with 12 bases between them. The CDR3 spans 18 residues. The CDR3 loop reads CASSQDGTGYSGANVLTF. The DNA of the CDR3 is TGCGCCAGCAGCCAAGATGGCACAGGTTACTCTGGGGCCAACGTCCTGACTTTC.

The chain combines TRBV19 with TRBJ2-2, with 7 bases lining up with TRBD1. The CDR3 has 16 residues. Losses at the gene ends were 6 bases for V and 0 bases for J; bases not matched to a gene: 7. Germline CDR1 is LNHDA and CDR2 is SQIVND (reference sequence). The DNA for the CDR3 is TGTGCCAGTAGCCCGAGGGGGACAGCGAACACCGGGGAGCTGTTTTTT. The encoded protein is CASSPRGTANTGELFF.

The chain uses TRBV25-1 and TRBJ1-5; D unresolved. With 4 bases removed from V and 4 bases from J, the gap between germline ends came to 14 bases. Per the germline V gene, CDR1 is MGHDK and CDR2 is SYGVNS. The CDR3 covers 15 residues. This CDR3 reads CASSGYRRVNQPQHF. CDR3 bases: TGTGCCAGCAGTGGCTATCGGAGGGTTAATCAGCCCCAGCATTTT.

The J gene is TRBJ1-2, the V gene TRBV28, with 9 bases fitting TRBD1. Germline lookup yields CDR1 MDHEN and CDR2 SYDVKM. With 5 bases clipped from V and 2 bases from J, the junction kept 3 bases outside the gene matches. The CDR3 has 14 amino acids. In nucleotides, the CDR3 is TGTGCCAGCAGTCCCGGGACAGGGAACTATGGCTACACCTTC. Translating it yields CASSPGTGNYGYTF.

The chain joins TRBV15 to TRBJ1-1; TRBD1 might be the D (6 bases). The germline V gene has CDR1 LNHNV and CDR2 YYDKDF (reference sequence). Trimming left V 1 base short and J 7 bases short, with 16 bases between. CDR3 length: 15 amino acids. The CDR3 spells CATSRGIGGRSEAFF. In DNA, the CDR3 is TGTGCCACCAGCAGAGGGATCGGGGGGCGAAGTGAAGCTTTCTTT.